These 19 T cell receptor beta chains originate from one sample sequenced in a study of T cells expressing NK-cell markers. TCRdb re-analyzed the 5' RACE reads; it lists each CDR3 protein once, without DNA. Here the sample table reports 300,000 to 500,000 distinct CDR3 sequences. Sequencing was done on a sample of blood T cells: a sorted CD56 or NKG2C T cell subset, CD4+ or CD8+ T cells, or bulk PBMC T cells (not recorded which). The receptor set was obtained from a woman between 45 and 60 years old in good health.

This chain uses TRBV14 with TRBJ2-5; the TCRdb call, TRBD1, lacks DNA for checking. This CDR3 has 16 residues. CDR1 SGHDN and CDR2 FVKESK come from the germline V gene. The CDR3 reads CASGGGIPFEKETQYF.

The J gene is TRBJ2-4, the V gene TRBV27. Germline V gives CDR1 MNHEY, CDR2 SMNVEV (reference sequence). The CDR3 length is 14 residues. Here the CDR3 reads CASSPLIAKNIQYF.

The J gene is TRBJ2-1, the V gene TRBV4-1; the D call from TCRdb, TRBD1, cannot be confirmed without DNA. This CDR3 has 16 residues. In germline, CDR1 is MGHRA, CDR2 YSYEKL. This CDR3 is CASSQGDARRSNEQFF.

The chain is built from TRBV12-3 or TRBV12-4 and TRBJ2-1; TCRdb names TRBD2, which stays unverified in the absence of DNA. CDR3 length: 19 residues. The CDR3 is CASSFPGEKTSGSDNEQFF.

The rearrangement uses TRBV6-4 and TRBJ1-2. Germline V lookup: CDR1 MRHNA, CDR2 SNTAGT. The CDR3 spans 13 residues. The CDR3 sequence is CASSLDGNYGYTF.

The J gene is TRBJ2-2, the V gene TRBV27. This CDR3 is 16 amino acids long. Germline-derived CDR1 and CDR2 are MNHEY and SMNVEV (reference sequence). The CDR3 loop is CASSLIRSAGAGELFF.

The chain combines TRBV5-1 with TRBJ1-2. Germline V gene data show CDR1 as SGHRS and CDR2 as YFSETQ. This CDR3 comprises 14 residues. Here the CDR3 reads CASSLGRTIAGYTF.

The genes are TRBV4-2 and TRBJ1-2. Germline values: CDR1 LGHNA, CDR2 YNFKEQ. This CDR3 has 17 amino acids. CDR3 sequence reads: CASSQISGVGSTYGYTF.

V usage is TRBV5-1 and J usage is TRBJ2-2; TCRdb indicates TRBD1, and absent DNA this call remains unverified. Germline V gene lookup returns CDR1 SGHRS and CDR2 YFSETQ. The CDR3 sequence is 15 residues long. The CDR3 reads CASSPTIGGTGELFF. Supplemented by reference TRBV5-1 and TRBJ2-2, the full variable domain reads KAGVTQTPRYLIKTRGQQVTLSCSPISGHRSVSWYQQTPGQGLQFLFEYFSETQRNKGNFPGRFSGRQFSNSRSEMNVSTLELGDSALYLCASSPTIGGTGELFFGEGSRLTVL.

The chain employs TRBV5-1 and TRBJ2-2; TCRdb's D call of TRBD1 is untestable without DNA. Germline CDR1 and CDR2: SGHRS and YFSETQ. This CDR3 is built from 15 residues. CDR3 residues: CASSPGQGPTGELFF.

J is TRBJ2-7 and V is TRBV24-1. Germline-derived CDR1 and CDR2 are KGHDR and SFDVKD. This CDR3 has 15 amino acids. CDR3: CATSESSQSSYEQYF.

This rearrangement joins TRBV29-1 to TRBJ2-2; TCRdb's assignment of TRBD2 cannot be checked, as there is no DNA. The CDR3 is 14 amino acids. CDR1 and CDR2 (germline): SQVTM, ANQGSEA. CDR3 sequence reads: CSGEGEAGTGELFF.

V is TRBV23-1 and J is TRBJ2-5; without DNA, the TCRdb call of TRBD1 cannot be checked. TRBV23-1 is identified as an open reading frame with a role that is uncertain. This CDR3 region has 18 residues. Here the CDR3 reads CASSQGAPSGHLQETQYF.

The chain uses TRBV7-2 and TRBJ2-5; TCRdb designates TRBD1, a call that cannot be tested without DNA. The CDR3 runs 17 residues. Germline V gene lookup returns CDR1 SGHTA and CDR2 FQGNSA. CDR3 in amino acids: CASSKTQDRTGRETQYF.

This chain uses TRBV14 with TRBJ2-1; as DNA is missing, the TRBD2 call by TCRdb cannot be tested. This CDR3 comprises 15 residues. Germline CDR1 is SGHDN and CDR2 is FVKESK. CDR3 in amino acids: CASSQGLVSYNEQFF.

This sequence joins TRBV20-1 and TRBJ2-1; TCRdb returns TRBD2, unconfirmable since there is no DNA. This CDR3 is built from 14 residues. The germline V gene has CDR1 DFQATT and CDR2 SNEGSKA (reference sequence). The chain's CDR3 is CSAGTSGTYNEQFF.

CDR3 loop: CASSRRGGEQFF. This sequence joins TRBV27 and TRBJ2-1; absent DNA, TCRdb's TRBD1 call cannot be checked. This CDR3 is 12 amino acids long. Germline-derived CDR1 and CDR2 are MNHEY and SMNVEV (reference sequence).

The chain's CDR3 is CSARGLAGVSYNEQFF. The J gene is TRBJ2-1, the V gene TRBV20-1; lacking DNA, the TRBD2 call made by TCRdb goes unchecked. There are 16 residues in the CDR3. Looked up from germline, CDR1 is DFQATT and CDR2 is SNEGSKA (reference sequence).

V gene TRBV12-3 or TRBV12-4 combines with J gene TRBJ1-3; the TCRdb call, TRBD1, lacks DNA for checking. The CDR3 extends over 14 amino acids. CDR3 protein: CASSLGGWGNTIYF.